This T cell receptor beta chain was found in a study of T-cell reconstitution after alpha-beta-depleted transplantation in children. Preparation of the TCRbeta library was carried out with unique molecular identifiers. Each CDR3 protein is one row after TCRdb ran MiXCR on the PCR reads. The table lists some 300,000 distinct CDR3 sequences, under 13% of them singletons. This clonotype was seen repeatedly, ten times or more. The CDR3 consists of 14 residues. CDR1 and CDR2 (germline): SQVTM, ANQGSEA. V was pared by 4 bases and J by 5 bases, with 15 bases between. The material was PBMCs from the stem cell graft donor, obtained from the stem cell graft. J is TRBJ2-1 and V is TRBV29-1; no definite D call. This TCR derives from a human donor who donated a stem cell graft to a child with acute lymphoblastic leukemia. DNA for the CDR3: TGCAGCGTTGCGGCTCATGGCAGAGACAATGAGCAGTTCTTC. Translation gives CSVAAHGRDNEQFF.